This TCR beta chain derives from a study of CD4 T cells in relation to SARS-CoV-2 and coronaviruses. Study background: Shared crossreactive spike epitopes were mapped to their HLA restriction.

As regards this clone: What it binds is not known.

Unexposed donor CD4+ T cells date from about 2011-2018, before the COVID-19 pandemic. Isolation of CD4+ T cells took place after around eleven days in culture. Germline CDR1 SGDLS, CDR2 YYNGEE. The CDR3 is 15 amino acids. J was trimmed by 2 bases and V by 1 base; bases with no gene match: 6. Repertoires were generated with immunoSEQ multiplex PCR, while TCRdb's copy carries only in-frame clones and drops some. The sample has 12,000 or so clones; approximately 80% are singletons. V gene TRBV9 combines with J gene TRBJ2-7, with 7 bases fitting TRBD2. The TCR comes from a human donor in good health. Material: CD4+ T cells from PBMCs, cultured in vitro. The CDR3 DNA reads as TGTGCCAGCAGCGTAACCCCGGGGGGTGCCTACGAGCAGTACTTC. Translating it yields CASSVTPGGAYEQYF.